The clone carrying this TCR beta chain was counted many times. TCR beta CDR3 region amplification was performed from RNA transcripts. Primed by the HTBI set, a first-round RT-PCR was run on the TCR CDR3. TCRdb passed the multiplex PCR reads through MiXCR, listing each CDR3 protein once. Of 200,000 to 250,000 distinct CDR3 sequences detected, roughly 18% appear once; the ten largest clones hold around 50%. Germline CDR1 DFQATT, CDR2 SNEGSKA (reference sequence). The V end lost 0 bases, the J end lost 14 bases, and 13 bases lay between the germline ends. The CDR3 extends over 11 amino acids. The data belong to a study of T cells in Graves' hyperthyroidism and ophthalmopathy.

Sequenced sample: blood. The sequence derives from a man aged 45 to 65 with Graves' hyperthyroidism. The chain is built from TRBV20-1 and TRBJ2-5; tentative D call: TRBD2 (5 bases). In DNA form, the CDR3 reads TGCAGTGCTAGAGATCGGGGAAGAGATTACTTC. Protein product: CSARDRGRDYF.